These T cell receptor beta chains were read from a single sample in a study of blood T cell repertoires in COVID-19. The protocol was immunoSEQ multiplex PCR, while the TCRdb copy is restricted to in-frame clones and leaves out a portion. The sample has around 100,000 clones; roughly 92% are singletons. Specimen: peripheral blood. The origin of the receptors is a man aged 50-59 years with active COVID-19. Each CDR3 is given with its conserved first and last residue. A D gene is named only where the DNA matches it firmly. Only some rows state a clone size, as once, few, many or a class for expanded clones.

V	J	D	size	DNA	CDR3
TRBV5-1	TRBJ2-1	TRBD2	-	TGCGCCAGCACCCGACTAGCGGGAGAAGGGGGCTCCTACAATGAGCAGTTCTTC	CASTRLAGEGGSYNEQFF
TRBV29-1	TRBJ2-7	TRBD1	-	TGCAGCGTTGTCAGGGACAGATCCTACGAGCAGTACTTC	CSVVRDRSYEQYF
TRBV5-1	TRBJ2-1	TRBD2	-	TGCGCCAGCAGCTTGGTTCGCGGGAGTAATGAGCAGTTCTTC	CASSLVRGSNEQFF
TRBV28	TRBJ1-1	-	-	TGTGCCAGCAGTTTACCGAGTCAGGCTGAAGCTTTCTTT	CASSLPSQAEAFF
TRBV15	TRBJ2-7	-	-	TGTGCCACCAGCCCACCCGATGGGAGGACCTACGAGCAGTACTTC	CATSPPDGRTYEQYF
TRBV10-1	TRBJ1-2	-	few	TGCGCCAGCAGTGAGACCGGGAACTATGGCTACACCTTC	CASSETGNYGYTF
TRBV9	TRBJ2-2	-	once	TGTGCCAGCAGCGTAGCATCGAGCACCGGGGAGCTGTTTTTT	CASSVASSTGELFF
TRBV11-3	TRBJ2-3	TRBD1	-	TGTGCCAGCAGCTCCAGGACAGGCATCTCAAGGGATACGCAGTATTTT	CASSSRTGISRDTQYF
TRBV19	TRBJ2-1	TRBD2	-	TGTGCCAGTAGGGGGTGGGAGGGATCCAACAATGAGCAGTTCTTC	CASRGWEGSNNEQFF
TRBV7-2	TRBJ1-1	-	-	TGTGCCAGCAGCCCACAGGCGGAGAACACTGAAGCTTTCTTT	CASSPQAENTEAFF
TRBV5-1	TRBJ1-1	-	-	TGCGCCAGCAGCTTGGATGCCCGCAGCAGAACAGGTGAAGCTTTCTTT	CASSLDARSRTGEAFF
TRBV19	TRBJ2-5	TRBD2	-	TGTGCCAGTAGTAGGCGGGGGGCGTCAGAGACCCAGTACTTC	CASSRRGASETQYF
TRBV7-3	TRBJ2-2	TRBD2	-	TGTGCCAGCAGCTTACACCCGGGACTAGGAAACACCGGGGAGCTGTTTTTT	CASSLHPGLGNTGELFF
TRBV10-3	TRBJ1-1	-	-	TGTGCCATCAGTGTCAGGGGAGGGGACACTGAAGCTTTCTTT	CAISVRGGDTEAFF
TRBV14	TRBJ2-1	TRBD2	-	TGTGCCAGCAGCCAAACTAGCGGGAGAATCAATGAGCAGTTCTTC	CASSQTSGRINEQFF
TRBV10-1	TRBJ1-3	TRBD1	-	TGCGCCAGCAGTGGATCCCGGGACAGTGGAAACACCATATATTTT	CASSGSRDSGNTIYF
TRBV9	TRBJ2-1	-	-	TGTGCCAGCAGCGTTCAGGGTAGTAGCAATGAGCAGTTCTTC	CASSVQGSSNEQFF
TRBV18	TRBJ1-2	-	-	TGTGCCAGCTCACCATCGACAGGCTATGGCTACACCTTC	CASSPSTGYGYTF
TRBV5-1	TRBJ2-3	TRBD2	-	TGCGCCAGCAGCAGGGAGGGAGATACGCAGTATTTT	CASSREGDTQYF
TRBV5-4	TRBJ2-7	-	-	TGTGCCAGCAGTCCAGCAGGGGGGAAATACGAGCAGTACTTC	CASSPAGGKYEQYF
TRBV4-2	TRBJ2-4	-	-	TGTGCCAGCAGCCAAGAAGGGGGTGGAGCCAAAAACATTCAGTACTTC	CASSQEGGGAKNIQYF
TRBV6-5	TRBJ2-7	TRBD1	-	TGTGCCAGCAGGGGGACAGGGCTCCCTCACGAGCAGTACTTC	CASRGTGLPHEQYF
TRBV18	TRBJ1-5	-	once	TGTGCCAGCTCTCGGACTCTACTTGGGGGGGATAGCAATCAGCCCCAGCATTTT	CASSRTLLGGDSNQPQHF
TRBV7-8	TRBJ2-7	TRBD2	few	TGTGCCAGCAGCTATAGGACTAGCGGGTTCTCCTACGAGCAGTACTTC	CASSYRTSGFSYEQYF
TRBV5-6	TRBJ2-2	-	-	TGTGCCAGCCGGGGTTCGGGGGAGCTGTTTTTT	CASRGSGELFF
TRBV6-5	TRBJ2-1	TRBD2	-	TGTGCCAGCAGACTAGCGGCGAGGGGGGAGCAGTTCTTC	CASRLAARGEQFF
TRBV6-2/TRBV6-3	TRBJ1-5	-	-	TGTGCCAGCAGTTACCGACTGCCCTCAAACGATCAGCCCCAGCATTTT	CASSYRLPSNDQPQHF
TRBV19	TRBJ1-2	-	-	TGTGCCAGTAGCCTCCGGGGGACGAACTCTGACTATGGCTACACCTTC	CASSLRGTNSDYGYTF
TRBV12-2	TRBJ2-3	-	-	TGTGCAAGTCGCCCCTCGAGCGGACGCTCCAACACAGATACGCAGTATTTT	CASRPSSGRSNTDTQYF
TRBV9	TRBJ1-4	-	-	TGTGCCAGCAGCGTAGCGGGACAAGAAAAACTGTTTTTT	CASSVAGQEKLFF